Each of the 22 T cell receptor beta chains below was sequenced from the same sample in a study of cytomegalovirus exposure and HLA in healthy donors. Only in-frame clones appear in the TCRdb table, and some are missing; sequencing was by immunoSEQ multiplex PCR. The repertoire holds 100,000 to 150,000 clones, with approximately 91% as singletons. Sequenced: PBMCs. These receptors came from a man aged 25-45 years in good health and CMV-seronegative.

The rearrangement links TRBV4-1 to TRBJ2-7; 7 bases fit TRBD2. V was pared by 4 bases and J by 1 base, with 13 bases of the junction left unmatched. Germline V CDR1 and CDR2: MGHRA, YSYEKL. There are 17 residues in the CDR3. CDR3 nucleotides: TGCGCCAGCAGCCTAGGCTCGACGGGACTACTATCCTACGAGCAGTACTTC. It specifies CASSLGSTGLLSYEQYF.

In DNA, the CDR3 is TGCGCCAGCAGCCTCGGACAGGGCTACGAGCAGTACTTC. It is translated as CASSLGQGYEQYF. This chain connects TRBV4-1 to TRBJ2-7; 8 bases match TRBD1. The V gene end was trimmed by 4 bases and the J gene end by 3 bases; junction bases not matched to a gene: 2. The CDR3 spans 13 residues. Germline V gives CDR1 MGHRA, CDR2 YSYEKL.

The chain uses TRBV2 and TRBJ2-3; D unresolved. CDR3 length: 14 residues. Trimming cost V 7 bases and J 0 bases, with 11 bases left between them. CDR1 SNHLY and CDR2 FYNNEI come from the germline V gene. The CDR3 DNA reads as TGTGCCAGCAAATGGAGCCCTAGCACAGATACGCAGTATTTT. Its protein product is CASKWSPSTDTQYF. Filled out from reference TRBV2 and TRBJ2-3, the complete variable domain reads EPEVTQTPSHQVTQMGQEVILRCVPISNHLYFYWYRQILGQKVEFLVSFYNNEISEKSEIFDDQFSVERPDGSNFTLKIRSTKLEDSAMYFCASKWSPSTDTQYFGPGTRLTVL.

V usage is TRBV30 and J usage is TRBJ2-1; 8 bases map to TRBD1. The V gene's germline CDR1 is GTSNPN and CDR2 SVGIG (reference sequence). J gave up 9 bases and V 1 base, and 8 bases lay outside the gene matches. The CDR3 has 14 amino acids. Here the CDR3 reads CAWSEKAGGFEQFF. The CDR3 DNA sequence: TGTGCCTGGAGTGAGAAGGCAGGGGGCTTTGAGCAGTTCTTC.

The chain has TRBV9 and TRBJ2-3, with 14 nucleotides matching TRBD2. This CDR3 spans 16 amino acids. V was pared by 2 bases and J by 4 bases, with 3 bases of the junction left unmatched. CDR1 is SGDLS, CDR2 YYNGEE, per germline. CDR3 DNA sequence: TGTGCCAGCAGCGTGACTAGCGGGAGGGATTCAGATACGCAGTATTTT. It yields the protein CASSVTSGRDSDTQYF. The full variable domain, completed using reference TRBV9 and TRBJ2-3, is DSGVTQTPKHLITATGQRVTLRCSPRSGDLSVYWYQQSLDQGLQFLIQYYNGEERAKGNILERFSAQQFPDLHSELNLSSLELGDSALYFCASSVTSGRDSDTQYFGPGTRLTVL.

The chain has TRBV18 and TRBJ1-1, with no clear D. The V and J ends lost 6 bases and 4 bases respectively, with 15 bases between them. The CDR3 contains 14 residues. Per germline, CDR1 KGHSH and CDR2 LQKENI. As DNA, the CDR3 is TGTGCCAGCTCTCCGTGGGGAGAGGGCACTGAAGCTTTCTTT. Its translation is CASSPWGEGTEAFF.

This sequence joins TRBV5-6 and TRBJ2-2; no firm D call. Per the germline V gene, CDR1 is SGHDT and CDR2 is YYEEEE. Trimming pared 0 bases from V and 9 bases from J, leaving 9 bases between. The CDR3 runs 13 residues. CDR3 DNA: TGTGCCAGCAGCTTGGCTCAGGAACGGGAGCTGTTTTTT. Translation gives CASSLAQERELFF.

This rearrangement joins TRBV5-1 to TRBJ1-1; 10 bases fit TRBD1. This CDR3 has 15 residues. Germline CDR1 and CDR2: SGHRS and YFSETQ. The junction had 9 bases not matched to a gene; V was cut back by 7 bases and J by 3 bases. CDR3 in DNA: TGCGCCAGCCACGTGACAGGGGGCTTTGACACTGAAGCTTTCTTT. Translation: CASHVTGGFDTEAFF.

This sequence joins TRBV30 and TRBJ1-6; tentatively, D is TRBD1 (5 bases). Between the trimmed V and J ends, which lost 0 bases and 6 bases, there was a span of 12 bases. The CDR3 spans 15 residues. Looked up from germline, CDR1 is GTSNPN and CDR2 is SVGIG (reference sequence). The CDR3 DNA reads TGTGCCTGGAGTGTATCAGGGTCCGGTAATTCACCCCTCCACTTT. It translates to CAWSVSGSGNSPLHF.

The genes are TRBV4-1 and TRBJ1-1; D might be TRBD1 (6 bases). Between the trimmed V and J ends, which lost 1 base and 1 base, there was a span of 7 bases. The germline V gene has CDR1 MGHRA and CDR2 YSYEKL. This CDR3 spans 14 amino acids. CDR3 in amino acids: CASSQVGANTEAFF. For the CDR3, the DNA is TGCGCCAGCAGCCAAGTGGGGGCGAACACTGAAGCTTTCTTT.

This clone appeared a single time. V usage is TRBV6-5 and J usage is TRBJ2-7; 7 nucleotides agree with TRBD2. Germline CDR1 and CDR2: MNHEY and SVGAGI. The CDR3 has 13 residues. V lost 4 bases, J lost 4 bases, and 4 bases stayed unmatched. The DNA for the CDR3 is TGTGCCAGCAGTTGGGGGGGTCGGTACGAGCAGTACTTC. Translating it yields CASSWGGRYEQYF.

The chain combines TRBV5-1 with TRBJ1-2, with TRBD1 identical over 12 bases. The CDR3 runs to 17 residues. The germline gives CDR1 SGHRS, CDR2 YFSETQ. Losses at the gene ends were 4 bases for V and 3 bases for J; bases not matched to a gene: 10. The DNA for the CDR3 is TGCGCCAGCAGCCCTCGGGACAGGGGGCGCAGGGACTATGGCTACACCTTC. It encodes CASSPRDRGRRDYGYTF. The full variable domain, completed using reference TRBV5-1 and TRBJ1-2, is KAGVTQTPRYLIKTRGQQVTLSCSPISGHRSVSWYQQTPGQGLQFLFEYFSETQRNKGNFPGRFSGRQFSNSRSEMNVSTLELGDSALYLCASSPRDRGRRDYGYTFGSGTRLTVV.

The chain is built from TRBV2 and TRBJ2-7; tentatively, D is TRBD2 (5 bases). V lost 8 bases to trimming and J lost 0 bases, with 11 bases between them. Germline V gene lookup returns CDR1 SNHLY and CDR2 FYNNEI. The CDR3 extends over 13 amino acids. The DNA for the CDR3 is TGTGCCAGCCTTAGGGAGCACTCCTACGAGCAGTACTTC. As protein: CASLREHSYEQYF.

The chain combines TRBV5-4 with TRBJ2-5; the match to TRBD1 covers 8 bases. This CDR3 spans 15 amino acids. V lost 6 bases to trimming and J lost 1 base; unmatched junction nucleotides: 8. Germline CDR1 reads SGHNT; CDR2 reads YYREEE (reference sequence). CDR3 sequence (DNA): TGTGCCAGCAACTCCCGTGGGACAGGCCAAGAGACCCAGTACTTC. Its translation: CASNSRGTGQETQYF. The entire variable domain, with the rest obtained from reference TRBV5-4 and TRBJ2-5, is as follows: ETGVTQSPTHLIKTRGQQVTLRCSSQSGHNTVSWYQQALGQGPQFIFQYYREEENGRGNFPPRFSGLQFPNYSSELNVNALELDDSALYLCASNSRGTGQETQYFGPGTRLLVL.

This rearrangement joins TRBV7-9 to TRBJ1-5; D possibly corresponds to TRBD1 (6 bases). Trimming took 3 bases from V and 10 from J, leaving 19 bases between them. Germline-derived CDR1 and CDR2 are SEHNR and FQNEAQ (reference sequence). There are 15 residues in the CDR3. The CDR3 coding sequence is TGTGCCAGCAGCTTTTGGCAGGAAGGGGGTGAACCCCAGCATTTT. Encoded protein: CASSFWQEGGEPQHF.

The genes are TRBV19 and TRBJ2-1, with 12 bases that match TRBD2. Germline V gives CDR1 LNHDA, CDR2 SQIVND (reference sequence). V lost 3 bases to trimming and J lost 9 bases; unmatched junction nucleotides: 9. This CDR3 comprises 16 residues. As DNA, the CDR3 is TGTGCCAGTAGTATCCCCACTAGCGGGAGGATAGGTGAGCAGTTCTTC. This encodes CASSIPTSGRIGEQFF.

The V call is TRBV19, the J call TRBJ2-4; D gene unclear. The CDR3 runs to 15 residues. The V end lost 4 bases, the J end lost 0 bases, and 10 bases lay between the germline ends. Germline loops: CDR1 LNHDA, CDR2 SQIVND (reference sequence). The CDR3 DNA reads as TGTGCCAGTAGTACAAGACTTACAGCCAAAAACATTCAGTACTTC. This codes for CASSTRLTAKNIQYF.

This rearrangement joins TRBV4-2 to TRBJ2-7, with a weak D call TRBD2 (6 bases). The CDR3 has 14 amino acids. CDR1 and CDR2 (germline): LGHNA, YNFKEQ. V was cut by 3 bases and J by 5 bases, with 14 bases left in between. This CDR3 is CASSQEDYSHEQYF. CDR3 in DNA: TGTGCCAGCAGCCAGGAGGACTATTCCCACGAGCAGTACTTC.

This clone was seen a handful of times. The chain recombines TRBV7-2 with TRBJ1-3; D remains ambiguous. Germline CDR1 reads SGHTA; CDR2 reads FQGNSA. V was cut by 0 bases and J by 0 bases, with 6 bases left in between. The CDR3 is 15 amino acids. The CDR3 DNA reads TGTGCCAGCAGCTTAGCCCAGGTCTCTGGAAACACCATATATTTT. It yields the protein CASSLAQVSGNTIYF.

The rearrangement joins TRBV18 to TRBJ2-7; 11 bases line up with TRBD2. CDR1 is KGHSH, CDR2 LQKENI, per germline. The V gene end was trimmed by 3 bases and the J gene end by 2 bases; junction bases not matched to a gene: 3. The CDR3 sequence is 15 residues long. CDR3 nucleotide sequence: TGTGCCAGCTCACCTGGACTAGCGGGTCCCTACGAGCAGTACTTC. Its protein product is CASSPGLAGPYEQYF.

This clone was seen just once. V usage is TRBV7-3 and J usage is TRBJ2-7; 10 bases are shared with TRBD2. The V gene end was trimmed by 2 bases and the J gene end by 0 bases; junction bases not matched to a gene: 4. The CDR3 length is 16 residues. CDR1 and CDR2 (germline): SGHTA, FQGTGA. The CDR3 DNA follows: TGTGCCAGCAGCTTATGCCCTAGCGGGAGCTCCTACGAGCAGTACTTC. Its protein is CASSLCPSGSSYEQYF.

The chain couples TRBV6-1 to TRBJ1-6, with 7 bases aligning to TRBD1. CDR3 length: 17 amino acids. Trimming took 4 bases from V and 9 from J; bases not matched to a gene: 15. Looked up from germline, CDR1 is MNHNS and CDR2 is SASEGT. CDR3: CASSGDRDSQSSSPLHF. DNA for the CDR3: TGTGCCAGCAGTGGAGATCGGGACAGCCAAAGTAGTTCACCCCTCCACTTT.